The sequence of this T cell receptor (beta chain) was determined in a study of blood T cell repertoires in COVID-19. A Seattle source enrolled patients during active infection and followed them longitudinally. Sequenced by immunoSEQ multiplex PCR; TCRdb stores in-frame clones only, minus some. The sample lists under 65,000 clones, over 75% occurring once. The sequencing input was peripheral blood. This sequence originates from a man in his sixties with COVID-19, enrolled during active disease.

CDR3 nucleotide sequence: TGCGCCAGTAAGACAGGGGGTCTTATGAACACTGAAGCTTTCTTT. Translated, it gives CASKTGGLMNTEAFF. V usage is TRBV5-1 and J usage is TRBJ1-1; 9 nucleotides align to TRBD1. This CDR3 spans 15 amino acids. Unmatched junction bases numbered 8, after V lost 8 bases and J lost 0 bases. The germline V gene encodes CDR1 SGHRS and CDR2 YFSETQ.